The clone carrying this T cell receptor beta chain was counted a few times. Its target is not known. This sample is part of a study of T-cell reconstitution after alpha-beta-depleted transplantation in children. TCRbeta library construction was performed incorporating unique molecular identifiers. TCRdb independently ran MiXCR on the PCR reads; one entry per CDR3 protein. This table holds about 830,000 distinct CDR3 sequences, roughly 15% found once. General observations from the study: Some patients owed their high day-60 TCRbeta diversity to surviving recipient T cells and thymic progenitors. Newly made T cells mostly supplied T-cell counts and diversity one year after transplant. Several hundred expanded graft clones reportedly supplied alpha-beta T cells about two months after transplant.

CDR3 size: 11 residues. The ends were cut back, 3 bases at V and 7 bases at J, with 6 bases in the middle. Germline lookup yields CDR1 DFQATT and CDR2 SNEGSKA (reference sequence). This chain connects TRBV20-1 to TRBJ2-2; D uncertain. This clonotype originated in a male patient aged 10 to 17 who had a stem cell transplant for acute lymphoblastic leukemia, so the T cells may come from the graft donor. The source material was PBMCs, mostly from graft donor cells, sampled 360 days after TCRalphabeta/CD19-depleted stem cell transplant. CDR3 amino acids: CSARDSGELFF. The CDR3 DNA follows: TGCAGTGCTAGGGATAGCGGGGAGCTGTTTTTT.